The rows below give T cell receptor beta chains drawn from one sample of a study of blood T cell repertoires in COVID-19. Sequenced by immunoSEQ multiplex PCR; TCRdb stores in-frame clones only, minus some. The sample lists roughly 100,000 clones; around 86% were seen once. What was sequenced was peripheral blood. These receptor sequences come from a man in his forties or fifties with active or convalescent COVID-19. CDR3s include the opening cysteine and the closing phenylalanine or tryptophan. The D gene is left open where the match is weak. Size values are once, few and many counts, or a class for expanded clones, and some rows have none.

D,J,size,V,CDR3,DNA
NA,TRBJ1-2,NA,TRBV28,CASSLEAGALRGYTF,TGTGCCAGCAGTTTAGAAGCGGGGGCCCTAAGAGGCTACACCTTC
NA,TRBJ2-5,NA,TRBV5-1,CASSLIGGGQETQYF,TGCGCCAGCAGCTTGATCGGGGGTGGGCAAGAGACCCAGTACTTC
TRBD1,TRBJ2-1,NA,TRBV18,CASSSWTGPEDNEQFF,TGTGCCAGCTCATCCTGGACAGGGCCCGAGGACAATGAGCAGTTCTTC
TRBD1,TRBJ1-6,NA,TRBV3-1/TRBV3-2,CASSIQGNNSPLHF,TGTGCCAGCAGCATACAGGGGAACAATTCACCCCTCCACTTT
NA,TRBJ1-4,NA,TRBV19,CASKTQSSANEKLFF,TGTGCCAGTAAGACTCAGTCTTCAGCTAATGAAAAACTGTTTTTT
NA,TRBJ1-6,NA,TRBV19,CASSIQGSANSPLHF,TGTGCCAGTAGTATTCAGGGGAGCGCCAATTCACCCCTCCACTTT
TRBD2,TRBJ2-4,once,TRBV19,CASSPGTTVRAKNIQYF,TGTGCCAGTAGTCCCGGGACTACCGTAAGGGCCAAAAACATTCAGTACTTC
NA,TRBJ1-3,NA,TRBV29-1,CSVGEAGSGNTIYF,TGCAGCGTTGGTGAGGCGGGCTCTGGAAACACCATATATTTT
NA,TRBJ2-3,NA,TRBV7-6,CASSLDRGALDTQYF,TGTGCCAGCAGCTTAGACCGGGGGGCCTTAGATACGCAGTATTTT
NA,TRBJ1-5,NA,TRBV28,CASRREPNQPQHF,TGTGCCAGCAGGCGGGAGCCCAATCAGCCCCAGCATTTT
NA,TRBJ1-5,NA,TRBV2,CASRGSQGQPQHF,TGTGCCAGCAGGGGGTCTCAGGGCCAGCCCCAGCATTTT
NA,TRBJ2-5,NA,TRBV7-2,CASSRPTGNQETQYF,TGTGCCAGCAGCCGCCCAACAGGCAACCAAGAGACCCAGTACTTC
NA,TRBJ1-6,NA,TRBV7-2,CASSLDGAGNASPLHF,TGTGCCAGCAGCTTAGATGGGGCAGGGAACGCTTCACCCCTCCACTTT
NA,TRBJ1-1,NA,TRBV18,CASSPPGRGRDTEAFF,TGTGCCAGCTCACCGCCTGGGAGGGGACGAGACACTGAAGCTTTCTTT
NA,TRBJ2-1,NA,TRBV7-7,CASSLAWGPPYNEQFF,TGTGCCAGCAGCTTAGCGTGGGGGCCCCCCTACAATGAGCAGTTCTTC
TRBD2,TRBJ2-3,NA,TRBV4-1,CASSQPRLASPQYF,TGCGCCAGCAGCCAACCCCGACTAGCATCACCTCAGTATTTT
TRBD1,TRBJ1-4,NA,TRBV5-8,CASSLAGTANEKLFF,TGTGCCAGCAGCTTGGCCGGGACAGCGAATGAAAAACTGTTTTTT
NA,TRBJ2-7,NA,TRBV9,CASSASGTPREEQYF,TGTGCCAGCAGCGCATCCGGGACCCCTCGGGAGGAGCAGTACTTC
NA,TRBJ2-3,NA,TRBV6-5,CASSSLGGDFTDTQYF,TGTGCCAGCAGTTCCCTAGGTGGTGACTTCACAGATACGCAGTATTTT
TRBD1,TRBJ2-5,once,TRBV5-1,CASSLTLQGAQETQYF,TGCGCCAGCAGCTTGACCCTACAGGGGGCACAAGAGACCCAGTACTTC
TRBD2,TRBJ2-7,NA,TRBV5-6,CASSLGLAGVHYEQYF,TGTGCCAGCAGCTTGGGACTAGCGGGGGTCCATTACGAGCAGTACTTC
NA,TRBJ1-1,NA,TRBV27,CASSIQVNTEAFF,TGTGCCAGCAGTATACAGGTGAACACTGAAGCTTTCTTT
NA,TRBJ1-4,NA,TRBV10-2,CASRGGIGNEKLFF,TGCGCCAGCAGGGGGGGGATCGGGAATGAAAAACTGTTTTTT
NA,TRBJ1-5,NA,TRBV4-3,CASSQAYSGNLNQPQHF,TGCGCCAGCAGCCAAGCTTACAGCGGGAATCTGAATCAGCCCCAGCATTTT
TRBD1,TRBJ2-2,NA,TRBV2,CASGTDRHRGLNTGELFF,TGTGCCAGCGGTACAGACCGACACAGGGGCCTGAACACCGGGGAGCTGTTTTTT
TRBD1,TRBJ2-3,once,TRBV5-1,CASSDTGGPTDTQYF,TGCGCCAGCAGCGATACAGGGGGACCCACAGATACGCAGTATTTT
TRBD1,TRBJ1-2,few,TRBV5-1,CASTPGTDSYGYTF,TGCGCCAGCACCCCCGGGACAGATTCATATGGCTACACCTTC
NA,TRBJ1-3,NA,TRBV10-2,CASGTAGNTIYF,TGCGCCAGCGGGACTGCTGGAAACACCATATATTTT
TRBD1,TRBJ1-2,NA,TRBV6-5,CASSYDREVGYTF,TGTGCCAGCAGTTACGACAGGGAGGTCGGCTACACCTTC
NA,TRBJ2-7,few,TRBV11-2,CARRSLVRGGKEYEQYF,TGTGCCAGGAGAAGCTTAGTTCGAGGGGGTAAGGAGTACGAGCAGTACTTC
TRBD1,TRBJ1-5,once,TRBV2,CASRRTGEEPQHF,TGTGCCAGCAGACGGACAGGGGAGGAGCCCCAGCATTTT
TRBD1,TRBJ1-2,NA,TRBV4-2,CASSQTGQDGYGYTF,TGTGCCAGCAGCCAAACCGGACAGGATGGCTATGGCTACACCTTC
TRBD1,TRBJ2-1,NA,TRBV7-9,CASSLLSGQGDEQFF,TGTGCCAGCAGCTTATTGTCTGGACAGGGTGATGAGCAGTTCTTC
NA,TRBJ2-2,NA,TRBV3-1/TRBV3-2,CASSQDSEELDVELFF,TGTGCCAGCAGCCAAGATTCCGAGGAACTAGACGTGGAGCTGTTTTTT
NA,TRBJ1-2,NA,TRBV27,CASSRTPQGNYGYTF,TGTGCCAGCAGCCGGACACCCCAAGGGAACTATGGCTACACCTTC
NA,TRBJ1-6,NA,TRBV14,CASSQQRLSYNSPLHF,TGTGCCAGCAGCCAACAAAGACTCTCCTATAATTCACCCCTCCACTTT
TRBD1,TRBJ2-2,NA,TRBV11-2,CASTTGWTGELFF,TGTGCCAGCACGACAGGGTGGACCGGGGAGCTGTTTTTT
TRBD1,TRBJ1-3,NA,TRBV29-1,CSVATGVESGNTIYF,TGCAGCGTTGCCACAGGGGTAGAAAGTGGAAACACCATATATTTT
NA,TRBJ1-3,NA,TRBV5-6,CASNQFTGKSGNTIYF,TGTGCCAGCAACCAATTCACAGGAAAGTCTGGAAACACCATATATTTT
TRBD1,TRBJ1-2,few,TRBV18,CASSPGQVYGYTF,TGTGCCAGCTCACCTGGACAGGTTTATGGCTACACCTTC
TRBD2,TRBJ2-3,NA,TRBV6-1,CASSELRGAEDTQYF,TGTGCCAGCAGTGAATTGCGGGGGGCGGAAGATACGCAGTATTTT
NA,TRBJ1-2,NA,TRBV27,CASSLDRRPRGYTF,TGTGCCAGCAGTTTAGATCGTCGGCCGAGGGGCTACACCTTC
NA,TRBJ1-1,once,TRBV7-6,CASSLEGPGLNTEAFF,TGTGCCAGCAGCTTAGAGGGTCCGGGATTGAACACTGAAGCTTTCTTT
NA,TRBJ2-1,NA,TRBV12-3/TRBV12-4,CASSLSRGEQFF,TGTGCCAGCAGTTTGTCGCGGGGTGAGCAGTTCTTC
NA,TRBJ1-1,NA,TRBV2,CASRALGVNTEAFF,TGTGCCAGCAGAGCGTTAGGGGTGAACACTGAAGCTTTCTTT